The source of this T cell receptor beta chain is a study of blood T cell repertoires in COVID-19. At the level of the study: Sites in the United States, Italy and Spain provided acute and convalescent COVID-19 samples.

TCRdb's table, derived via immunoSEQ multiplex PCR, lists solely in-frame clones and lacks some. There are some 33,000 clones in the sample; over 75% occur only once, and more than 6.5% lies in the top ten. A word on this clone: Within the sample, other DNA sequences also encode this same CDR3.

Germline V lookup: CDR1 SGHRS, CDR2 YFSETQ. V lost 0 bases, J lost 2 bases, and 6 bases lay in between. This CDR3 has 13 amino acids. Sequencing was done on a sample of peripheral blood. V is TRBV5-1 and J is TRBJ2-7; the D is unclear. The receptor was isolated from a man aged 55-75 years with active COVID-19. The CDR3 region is CASSLGGPYEQYF. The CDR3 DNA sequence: TGCGCCAGCAGCTTGGGAGGTCCCTACGAGCAGTACTTC.